This T cell receptor beta chain comes out of a study of blood T cells in healthy people across ages (dated by TCRdb to the mid-2010s). Study-wide context: In model experiments, template switching captured about one uniquely barcoded TCR beta cDNA molecule for every two T cells. The study measured age-related changes in TCR beta repertoire diversity using deep sequencing normalized with unique cDNA molecular identifiers. To avoid experimental bias, donors of different ages were distributed randomly across sequencing lanes. Using the same blood draw, the study looked at two additional independent replicas of 1 million unique cDNA reads for two donors, one aged 18 to 30 and the other aged 80 or older. The donors were split into four age groups: young (average around 16 years), middle-aged (over 35), aged (more than 55) and long-lived (roughly 86). The investigation overall reported the following: The long-lived group showed more naive CD4+ T cells, fewer expanded clones and increased TCR diversity than the aged group, suggesting age selection. The CMV infection status of donors was not known, potentially confounding age-related changes in expanded clonotypes. Observed TCR beta diversity correlated strongly with the percentage of naive T cells measured by flow cytometry. Conclusive comparison of naive and antigen-experienced compartments was prevented by the profiling of bulk unsorted PBMCs. Total diversity estimates from one million sequenced T cells were considered lower bounds and underestimates. As age increased, observed TCR beta diversity per million T cells dropped in a roughly linear way, and a significant reduction was already evident by age about 40.

Receptors were amplified or captured by 5' RACE. Sequencing used an Illumina HiSeq 2500. The second PCR ran for about 6 to 11 cycles and used a J-beta primer mix along with a sample-barcoded 5' primer. A unique molecular identifier was introduced onto each TCR beta cDNA molecule by a template-switch 5' adaptor carrying 12 random nucleotides. Each sample yielded at least 3 million CDR3-containing paired-end reads. The Mint cDNA synthesis kit, primed by a TRBC-specific oligonucleotide, was used to synthesize first-strand cDNA from all RNA. Following uracil-DNA glycosylase treatment, a first 18-cycle PCR with universal primers M1SS and BC2_uni_R was performed on all cDNA. As for the authors' bioinformatics: Normalization of each sample was performed by random selection of 1 million high-quality reads, each carrying a distinct molecular identifier. Reads with shared molecular identifiers were discarded instead of being binned into consensus sequences. MiTCR, run with a Q25 quality threshold and the strictest error-elimination algorithm, handled CDR3 identification, clonotype clustering and error correction. A nonparametric unseen species model with Euler transformation was used to estimate a lower bound on total TCR beta diversity. The public reads were reprocessed in TCRdb via fastp at Q25 and MiXCR, keeping in-frame beta chains. For every CDR3 protein sequence, its rows merge into one entry that carries the most common genes and DNA. None of the V and J calls come from the authors' own analysis; TCRdb made them. A total of roughly 730,000 distinct CDR3 sequences appear in this sample, roughly three fifths of them only once. The top ten clones comprise about a quarter of the sample.

Relative to germline, V is 2 bases shorter and J is 2 bases shorter, with 7 bases between their ends. The germline V gene (reference sequence) gives CDR1 as DFQATT and CDR2 as SNEGSKA. Reading from cysteine to phenylalanine, the CDR3 counts 12 amino acids. Only the CDR3 DNA stays, 36 bases, in frame from base 1. This clonotype was counted a few times. Its antigen is currently not known. Nothing much larger sits one base from this clone, and base qualities are not available. Systemically healthy Caucasian individuals from Russia, some 36 in total and aged about 6 to 100 years, were included as donors. Each donor gave approximately 9.3 milliliters of peripheral blood, collected into EDTA-treated Vacutainer tubes. Ficoll-Paque density-gradient centrifugation was used to isolate PBMCs, with at least 6.5 million per sample. Total RNA, at least 6 micrograms per sample, was extracted from PBMCs with Trizol reagent. Naive CD45RAhigh/CD27high T cell percentages were measured by flow cytometry on a PBMC aliquot from every donor.

The sequenced sample consisted of blood. The V gene is TRBV20-1 and the J gene is TRBJ2-7, with the D gene not confidently named. This receptor was identified in a man between 40 and 49 years old in good health. The sequenced DNA: TGCAGTGCTAGACAATATACCTACGAGCAGTACTTC. It translates as CSARQYTYEQYF.